This T cell receptor beta chain was obtained from a study of shared clonotypes between healthy human individuals. Background on the study: CD8 memory received one plate per donor, CD8 naive two, CD4 memory three and CD4 naive three. Study conclusions and caveats: Clonotype sharing across a few donors was observed for about 5.2% of naive CD4 clonotypes.

Turning to this clone: The antigen remains undetermined.

Naive CD8 cells lacked CD45RO, underwent positive selection for CCR7 and left out terminally differentiated effector memory CD45RA+ cells. Adult Caucasians living in Nashville, Tennessee made up all of the donors. The CDR3 has 16 residues. The germline gives CDR1 SGHRS, CDR2 YFSETQ. The trim removed 0 bases at V and 4 bases at J, leaving 9 bases unmatched. The authors ran the assay at deep level. Here immunoSEQ multiplex PCR was the method, and the copy in TCRdb shows in-frame clones only, minus some. The sample lists some 2,000,000 clones, approximately 95% occurring once. The V call is TRBV5-1, the J call TRBJ2-7; 8 bases map to TRBD2. The receptor's source is a man younger than 30 in good health. Source material: naive CD8+ T cells sorted from blood. The CDR3 loop is CASSLVPAGGGYEQYF. The CDR3 DNA reads as TGCGCCAGCAGCTTGGTTCCCGCGGGAGGCGGGTACGAGCAGTACTTC.